This T cell receptor beta chain was profiled in a study of shared clonotypes between healthy human individuals. The CDR3 is 13 residues long. Germline CDR1 SGHDT, CDR2 YYEEEE. V trimming: 4 bases; J trimming: 6 bases; junction bases outside the gene matches: 6. Some clones are missing from TCRdb's copy, which holds only in-frame ones; the method was immunoSEQ multiplex PCR. The sample yields 2,100,000 or so clones, nearly 97% seen once. The V call is TRBV5-6, the J call TRBJ1-1; 7 positions agree with TRBD1. The receptor was isolated from a man aged 18 to 29 in good health. Sequenced material: naive CD4+ T cells sorted from blood. Subset here: CD45RA+ positively selected. The CDR3 DNA sequence: TGTGCCAGCAGCCCCATTCAGGGGGCTGAAGCTTTCTTT. Its protein product is CASSPIQGAEAFF.